This TCR beta chain was recorded in a study of T-cell reconstitution after alpha-beta-depleted transplantation in children. Study-wide results and limits: Several hundred expanded graft clones reportedly supplied alpha-beta T cells about two months after transplant. Fresh T-cell production supplied most of the T-cell counts and diversity seen one year after transplant. It was surviving recipient T cells and thymic progenitors that gave some patients high TCRbeta diversity at day 60.

CDR3 size: 17 residues. With 0 bases removed from V and 0 bases from J, the gap between germline ends came to 9 bases. Germline lookup yields CDR1 SGHVS and CDR2 FQNEAQ. Unique molecular identifiers featured in how the TCRbeta library was prepared. TCRdb re-derived calls from the PCR reads in MiXCR, one entry per CDR3 protein. This table has 450,000 to 700,000 distinct CDR3 sequences, around 27% appearing once. This clonotype was detected only once. What it binds is not known. This receptor was obtained from a boy less than two years old with Wiskott-Aldrich syndrome, due to receive a stem cell transplant. The V gene is TRBV7-8, the J gene TRBJ2-6; D remains unclear. The material was PBMCs, obtained before TCRalphabeta/CD19-depleted stem cell transplant. The CDR3 nucleotides are TGTGCCAGCAGCTTAGCAGGGTTCGGCTCTGGGGCCAACGTCCTGACTTTC. Protein: CASSLAGFGSGANVLTF.